Sequencing of this TCR beta chain was carried out in a study of T cells expressing NK-cell markers. Study-wide background: Repertoires of TCR beta were obtained from T cells sorted as CD3+CD56+NKG2C+, CD3+CD56+NKG2C- and CD3+CD56-NKG2C+. Seropositivity for HCMV was found in most of the eight sequenced donors, with one seronegative.

TCRdb reprocessed the 5' RACE reads and keeps a single row for each CDR3 protein, giving no DNA. The sample table sets out about 380,000 distinct CDR3 sequences. CDR1 is DFQATT, CDR2 SNEGSKA, per germline (reference sequence). The CDR3 is made up of 15 amino acids. The sequenced sample consisted of blood T cells: a sorted CD56 or NKG2C T cell subset, CD4+ or CD8+ T cells, or bulk PBMC T cells (not recorded which). The receptor comes from a man aged 18-70 years in good health. The chain combines TRBV20-1 with TRBJ1-5. CDR3 sequence reads: CSARVGDNRGQPQHF.